This T cell receptor beta chain stems from a study of blood T cells in healthy people across ages. Total RNA extracted from each sample amounted to at least 5 micrograms. It was with a sample-barcoded 5' primer and a J-beta primer mix that a second PCR of roughly 6 to 11 cycles was run. Via MiXCR, TCRdb re-called the 5' RACE reads, giving one row per CDR3 protein. The table has roughly 800,000 distinct CDR3 sequences, more than 45% seen once; the top ten hold 22%. Specimen: blood. The source is a man between 25 and 39 years old in good health.

DNA for the CDR3: TGTGCCTGGAGTGCAGGGCTAGACTATGGCTACACCTTC. It codes for CAWSAGLDYGYTF. This sequence joins TRBV30 and TRBJ1-2; possibly TRBD1 for D (5 bases). CDR3 length equals 13 residues. Per the germline V gene, CDR1 is GTSNPN and CDR2 is SVGIG (reference sequence). The V and J ends lost 1 base and 3 bases respectively, with 9 bases between them.